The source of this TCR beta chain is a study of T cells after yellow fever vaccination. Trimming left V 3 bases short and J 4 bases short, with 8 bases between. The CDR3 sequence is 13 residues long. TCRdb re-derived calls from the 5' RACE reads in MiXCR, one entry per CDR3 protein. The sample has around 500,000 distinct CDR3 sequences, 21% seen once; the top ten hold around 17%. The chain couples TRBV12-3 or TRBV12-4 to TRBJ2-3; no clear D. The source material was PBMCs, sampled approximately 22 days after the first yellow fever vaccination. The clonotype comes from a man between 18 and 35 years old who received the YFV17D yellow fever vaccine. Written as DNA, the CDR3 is TGTGCCAGCAGTTTCGGAATACCAGATACGCAGTATTTT. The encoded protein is CASSFGIPDTQYF.